This T cell receptor (beta chain) comes out of a study of cytomegalovirus exposure and HLA in healthy donors. Study observations and caveats: Listed as cytomegalovirus-associated were about 160 TCR beta chains. The CMV antigen specificity of three CMV-associated chains was confirmed through in vitro analysis.

The donors belonged to the approximately 130-subject validation cohort, separate from the approximately 700-subject first cohort. This clone was recorded only once. Its antigen remains unidentified. Other nucleotide sequences from this sample produce the same CDR3. Trimming left V 6 bases short and J 5 bases short, with 4 bases between. Germline V gene lookup returns CDR1 MDHEN and CDR2 SYDVKM. This CDR3 spans 11 amino acids. Assay used: immunoSEQ multiplex PCR; TCRdb lists only in-frame clones, some missing. The sample carries 220,000 or so clones, approximately 88% recorded once. Sequencing input: PBMCs. The source of this sequence is a woman aged 25 to 45 in good health and CMV-seropositive. The gene calls are TRBV28 and TRBJ1-4, with D uncertain. Here the CDR3 reads CASRANEKLFF. The CDR3 DNA reads as TGTGCCAGCAGGGCCAATGAAAAACTGTTTTTT.